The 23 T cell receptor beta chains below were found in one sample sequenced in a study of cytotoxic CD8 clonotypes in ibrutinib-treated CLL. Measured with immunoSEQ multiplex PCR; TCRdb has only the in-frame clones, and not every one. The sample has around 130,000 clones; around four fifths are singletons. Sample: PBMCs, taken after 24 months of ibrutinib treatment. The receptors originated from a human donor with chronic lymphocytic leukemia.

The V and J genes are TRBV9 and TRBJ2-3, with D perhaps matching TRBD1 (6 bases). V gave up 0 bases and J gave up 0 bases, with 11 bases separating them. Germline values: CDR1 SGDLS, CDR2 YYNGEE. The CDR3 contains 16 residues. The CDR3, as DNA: TGTGCCAGCAGCGTAGTCCAGGGGTCGAGCACAGATACGCAGTATTTT. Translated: CASSVVQGSSTDTQYF. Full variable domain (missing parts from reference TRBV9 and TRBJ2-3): DSGVTQTPKHLITATGQRVTLRCSPRSGDLSVYWYQQSLDQGLQFLIQYYNGEERAKGNILERFSAQQFPDLHSELNLSSLELGDSALYFCASSVVQGSSTDTQYFGPGTRLTVL.

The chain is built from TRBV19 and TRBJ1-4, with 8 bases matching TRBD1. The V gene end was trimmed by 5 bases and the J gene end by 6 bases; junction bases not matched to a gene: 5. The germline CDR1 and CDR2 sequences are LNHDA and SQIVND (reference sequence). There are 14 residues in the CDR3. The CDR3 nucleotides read TGTGCCAGTAGTTCTCACAGGGGGTATGAAAAACTGTTTTTT. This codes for CASSSHRGYEKLFF.

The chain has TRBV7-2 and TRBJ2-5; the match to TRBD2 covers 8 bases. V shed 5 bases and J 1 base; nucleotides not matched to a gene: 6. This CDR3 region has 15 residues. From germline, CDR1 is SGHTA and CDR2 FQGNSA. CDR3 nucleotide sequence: TGTGCCAGCAGCATCTCCGGGACTAGCCAAGAGACCCAGTACTTC. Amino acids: CASSISGTSQETQYF. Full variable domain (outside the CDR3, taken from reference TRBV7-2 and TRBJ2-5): GAGVSQSPSNKVTEKGKDVELRCDPISGHTALYWYRQSLGQGLEFLIYFQGNSAPDKSGLPSDRFSAERTGGSVSTLTIQRTQQEDSAVYLCASSISGTSQETQYFGPGTRLLVL.

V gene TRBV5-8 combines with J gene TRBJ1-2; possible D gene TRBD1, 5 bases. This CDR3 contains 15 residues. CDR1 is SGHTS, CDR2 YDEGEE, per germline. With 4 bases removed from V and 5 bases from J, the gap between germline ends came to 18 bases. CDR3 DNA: TGTGCCAGCAGCCTATATACCGGGACCCAATATGGCTACACCTTC. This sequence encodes CASSLYTGTQYGYTF.

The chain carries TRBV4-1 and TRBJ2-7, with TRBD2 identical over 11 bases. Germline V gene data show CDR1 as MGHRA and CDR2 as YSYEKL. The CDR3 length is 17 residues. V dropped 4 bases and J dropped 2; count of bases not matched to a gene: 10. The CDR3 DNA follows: TGCGCCAGCAGCCTCGTAGCGGGGGGGGTACCGACCTACGAGCAGTACTTC. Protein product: CASSLVAGGVPTYEQYF.

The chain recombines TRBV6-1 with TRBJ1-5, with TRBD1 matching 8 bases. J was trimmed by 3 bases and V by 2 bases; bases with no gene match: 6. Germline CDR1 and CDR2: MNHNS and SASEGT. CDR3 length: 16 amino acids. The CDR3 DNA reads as TGTGCCAGCAGTGAATTCCAGGGGGCGATCAATCAGCCCCAGCATTTT. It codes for CASSEFQGAINQPQHF.

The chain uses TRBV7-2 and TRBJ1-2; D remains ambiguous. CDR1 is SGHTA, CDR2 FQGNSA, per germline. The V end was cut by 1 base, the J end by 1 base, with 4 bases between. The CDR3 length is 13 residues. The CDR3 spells CASSLGYNYGYTF. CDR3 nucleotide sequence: TGTGCCAGCAGCTTAGGCTATAACTATGGCTACACCTTC.

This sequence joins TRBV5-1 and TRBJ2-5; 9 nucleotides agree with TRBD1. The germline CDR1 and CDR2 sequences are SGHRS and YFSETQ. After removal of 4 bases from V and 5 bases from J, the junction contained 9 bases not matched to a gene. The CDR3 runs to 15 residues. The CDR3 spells CASSRTGVSGETQYF. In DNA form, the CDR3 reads TGCGCCAGCAGCAGGACAGGGGTCTCGGGGGAGACCCAGTACTTC.

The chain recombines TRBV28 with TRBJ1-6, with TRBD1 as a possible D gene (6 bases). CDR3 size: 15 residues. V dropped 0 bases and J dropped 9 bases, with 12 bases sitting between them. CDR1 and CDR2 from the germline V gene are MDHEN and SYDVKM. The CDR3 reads CASSLWAGEGSPLHF. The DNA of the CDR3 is TGTGCCAGCAGTTTATGGGCAGGGGAGGGTTCACCCCTCCACTTT.

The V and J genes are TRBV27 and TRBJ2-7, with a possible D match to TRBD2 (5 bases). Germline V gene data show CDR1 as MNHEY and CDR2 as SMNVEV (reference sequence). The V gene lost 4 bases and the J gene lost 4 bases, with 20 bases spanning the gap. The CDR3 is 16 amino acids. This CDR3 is CASSSPDSGNRYEQYF. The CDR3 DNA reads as TGTGCCAGCAGTTCCCCCGACTCCGGGAATCGTTACGAGCAGTACTTC.

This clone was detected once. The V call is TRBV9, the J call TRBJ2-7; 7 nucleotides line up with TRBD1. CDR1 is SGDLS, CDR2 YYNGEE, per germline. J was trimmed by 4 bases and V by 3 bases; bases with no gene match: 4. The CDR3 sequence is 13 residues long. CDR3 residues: CASSEVQGYEQYF. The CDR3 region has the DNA TGTGCCAGCAGCGAGGTACAGGGGTACGAGCAGTACTTC.

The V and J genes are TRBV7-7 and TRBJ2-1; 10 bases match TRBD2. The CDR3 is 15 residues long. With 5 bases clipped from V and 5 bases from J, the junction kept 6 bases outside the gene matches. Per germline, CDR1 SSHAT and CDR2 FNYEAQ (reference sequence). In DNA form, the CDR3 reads TGTGCCAGCAGCATGCCTAGCGGGGGCAACAATGAGCAGTTCTTC. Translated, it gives CASSMPSGGNNEQFF.

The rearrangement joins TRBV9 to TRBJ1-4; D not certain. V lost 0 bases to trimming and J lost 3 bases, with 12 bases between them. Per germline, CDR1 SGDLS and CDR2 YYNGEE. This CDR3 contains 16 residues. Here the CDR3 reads CASSVGLGPANEKLFF. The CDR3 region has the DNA TGTGCCAGCAGCGTAGGCCTTGGTCCCGCTAATGAAAAACTGTTTTTT. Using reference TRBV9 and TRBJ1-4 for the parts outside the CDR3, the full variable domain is DSGVTQTPKHLITATGQRVTLRCSPRSGDLSVYWYQQSLDQGLQFLIQYYNGEERAKGNILERFSAQQFPDLHSELNLSSLELGDSALYFCASSVGLGPANEKLFFGSGTQLSVL.

This chain's CDR3 is CASSVYGVNYGYTF. CDR3 bases: TGTGCCAGTAGTGTTTACGGCGTGAACTATGGCTACACCTTC. The chain carries TRBV19 and TRBJ1-2; D is ambiguous. Trimming removed 5 bases from V and 2 bases from J, with 12 bases in between. This CDR3 contains 14 residues. The germline CDR1 and CDR2 sequences are LNHDA and SQIVND (reference sequence).

The CDR3 bases are TGTGCCAGCAGTTACCCGGGACAGGGTCTCTATGGCTACACCTTC. Translated: CASSYPGQGLYGYTF. The V gene is TRBV6-6, the J gene TRBJ1-2; 9 bases are shared with TRBD1. V dropped 2 bases and J dropped 4; count of bases not matched to a gene: 5. Germline CDR1 and CDR2: MNHNY and SVGAGI (reference sequence). The CDR3 runs 15 residues.

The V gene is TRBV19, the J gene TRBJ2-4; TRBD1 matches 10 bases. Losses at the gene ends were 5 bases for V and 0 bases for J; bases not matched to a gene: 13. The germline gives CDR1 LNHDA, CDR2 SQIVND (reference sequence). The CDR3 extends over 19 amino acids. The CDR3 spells CASSAPRDRGVLAKNIQYF. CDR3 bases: TGTGCCAGTAGTGCCCCGCGGGACAGGGGAGTTCTAGCCAAAAACATTCAGTACTTC.

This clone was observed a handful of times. The CDR3: CASSLETNEQFF. In nucleotides, the CDR3 is TGTGCCAGCAGCTTGGAAACCAATGAGCAGTTCTTC. The rearrangement joins TRBV11-3 to TRBJ2-1; D is undetermined. The CDR3 loop spans 12 amino acids. Per the germline V gene, CDR1 is SGHNT and CDR2 is YENEEA. V shed 3 bases and J shed 6 bases, with 6 bases lying between them.

CDR3 nucleotides: TGTGCCAGCAGTCTTAGTGGGGCAGGGAAGTTGAACACTGAAGCTTTCTTT. Its protein is CASSLSGAGKLNTEAFF. The J gene is TRBJ1-1, the V gene TRBV11-2; TRBD1 might be the D (5 bases). The CDR3 has 17 amino acids. Trimming cost V 6 bases and J 0 bases, with 20 bases left between them. Germline assignment: CDR1 SGHAT and CDR2 FQNNGV.

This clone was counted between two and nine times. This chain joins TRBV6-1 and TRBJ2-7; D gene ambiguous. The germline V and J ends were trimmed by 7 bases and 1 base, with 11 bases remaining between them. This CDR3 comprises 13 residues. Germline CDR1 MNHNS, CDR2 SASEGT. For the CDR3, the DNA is TGTGCCAGCATGATGACGGGTTCCTACGAGCAGTACTTC. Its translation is CASMMTGSYEQYF.

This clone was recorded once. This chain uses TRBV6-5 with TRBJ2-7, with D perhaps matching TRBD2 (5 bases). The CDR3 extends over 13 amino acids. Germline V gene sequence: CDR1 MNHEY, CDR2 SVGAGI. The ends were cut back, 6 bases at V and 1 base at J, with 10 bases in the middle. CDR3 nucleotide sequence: TGTGCCAGCAGCCCGAGCGGATCCTACGAGCAGTACTTC. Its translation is CASSPSGSYEQYF.

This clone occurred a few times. The CDR3 loop reads CASSVWGGGEKLFF. The CDR3, as DNA: TGTGCCAGCAGCGTTTGGGGCGGTGGCGAAAAACTGTTTTTT. This rearrangement joins TRBV9 to TRBJ1-4; D perhaps matches TRBD1 (5 bases). Germline V gene sequence: CDR1 SGDLS, CDR2 YYNGEE. Trimming stripped 2 bases from V and 8 bases from J, with 13 bases between. This CDR3 is 14 amino acids long.

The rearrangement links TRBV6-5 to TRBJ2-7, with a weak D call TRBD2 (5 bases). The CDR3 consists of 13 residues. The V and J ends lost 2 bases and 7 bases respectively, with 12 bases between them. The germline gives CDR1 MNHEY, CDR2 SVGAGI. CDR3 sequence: CASSYPGIREQYF. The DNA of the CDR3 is TGTGCCAGCAGTTACCCGGGGATAAGGGAGCAGTACTTC.

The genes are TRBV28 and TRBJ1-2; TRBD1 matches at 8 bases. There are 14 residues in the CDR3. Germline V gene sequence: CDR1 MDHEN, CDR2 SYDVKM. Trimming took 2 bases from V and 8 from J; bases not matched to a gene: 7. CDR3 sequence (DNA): TGTGCCAGCAGTTTAAATACAGGGGGAGGAGGCTACACCTTC. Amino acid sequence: CASSLNTGGGGYTF.